Included here is one TCR beta chain sequence, with context. The V gene lost 3 bases and the J gene lost 0 bases, with 10 bases spanning the gap. The CDR3 contains 15 residues. Germline V gene data show CDR1 as LNHDA and CDR2 as SQIVND (reference sequence). This entry is derived from a study of cytomegalovirus exposure and HLA in healthy donors. Primers included in the PCR were 60 Vbeta and 13 Jbeta primers. The protocol was immunoSEQ multiplex PCR, while the TCRdb copy is restricted to in-frame clones and leaves out a portion. Of 200,000 to 250,000 clones in the sample, roughly 84% were seen once. Material for sequencing was PBMCs. This TCR was sampled from a boy younger than 10 in good health and CMV-seronegative. The rearrangement links TRBV19 to TRBJ2-3, with a possible D match to TRBD1 (7 bases). The CDR3 DNA reads TGTGCCAGTAGTATGGGGGGACAGAGCACAGATACGCAGTATTTT. This translates into CASSMGGQSTDTQYF.